What follows describes a single T cell receptor (beta chain). The CDR3 is 15 residues long. The V and J ends lost 0 bases and 5 bases respectively, with 14 bases between them. Germline-derived CDR1 and CDR2 are SGDLS and YYNGEE. Each sorted subset replicate got 200 ng genomic DNA, roughly 30,000 genomes. The assay was immunoSEQ multiplex PCR, and TCRdb's table has in-frame clones only and misses some. Among more than 850,000 clones, 75% to 85% were seen once, and the ten largest hold roughly 0.56%. The sample belongs to a study of shared clonotypes between healthy human individuals. Whole-study context: The study drew on a couple of women and a few men aged 18 to 49 as donors. CD4 naive and memory got three plates each, CD8 naive two, CD8 memory one.

The chain links TRBV9 to TRBJ2-5; possibly TRBD2 for D (6 bases). The clonotype originates from a man between 18 and 29 years old in good health. Some clones in this sample may be carry-over from other donors' samples. The sample comprised memory CD4+ T cells from PBMCs. The subset here: CD45RA-negative fraction. The CDR3 DNA reads TGTGCCAGCAGCGTAGATAGGCAGGCGGGGGAGACCCAGTACTTC. Translation gives CASSVDRQAGETQYF.